This T cell receptor (beta chain) was recorded in a study of cytomegalovirus exposure and HLA in healthy donors. The study ran its PCR with 60 Vbeta and 13 Jbeta primers. Sequencing used immunoSEQ multiplex PCR; TCRdb keeps in-frame clones, though not all of them. The table shows roughly 220,000 clones, with more than 65% occurring only once. Sequenced sample: PBMCs. This clonotype originated in a woman younger than 45 in good health and CMV-seronegative.

CDR3 in DNA: TGTGCCATCAGAGCAGACAGGGACACCATATATTTT. Amino acid sequence: CAIRADRDTIYF. The chain has TRBV10-3 and TRBJ1-3; 7 bases fit TRBD1. Germline V gene data show CDR1 as ENHRY and CDR2 as SYGVKD. V shed 6 bases and J 8 bases; nucleotides not matched to a gene: 4. The CDR3 consists of 12 residues.